This T cell receptor (beta chain) was obtained from a study of OX40 agonist ivuxolimab in advanced cancers. Study conclusions and caveats: By week 6 at 0.1 to 3.0 mg/kg, blood CD4+ and CD8+ T cells had expanded clonally.

Method: immunoSEQ multiplex PCR; TCRdb's copy keeps in-frame clones and lacks some. The profile covers roughly 60,000 clones, with about 90% appearing a single time and more than 13% taken by the ten largest. Of note for this clone: What it binds is not known.

The CDR3 extends over 14 amino acids. From germline, CDR1 is LNHDA and CDR2 SQIVND (reference sequence). V was pared by 5 bases and J by 6 bases, with 9 bases of the junction left unmatched. The chain is built from TRBV19 and TRBJ2-7; 8 bases match TRBD1. The sequence was obtained from an adult with an advanced solid tumor such as melanoma, head and neck, liver or kidney cancer. Sequenced material: CD4+ or CD8+ T cells sorted from blood, taken in a trial of the OX40 agonist ivuxolimab. Written as DNA, the CDR3 is TGTGCCAGTAGTTCGATCAGGGGGCAGAGCGAGCAGTACTTC. Translating gives CASSSIRGQSEQYF.